This record concerns one T cell receptor beta chain sequence. No cognate antigen has been identified for it. No quality values exist for individual bases; no much larger clone is one base distant. This sample was taken from a study of regulatory T cells in long-lasting Graves disease (dated by TCRdb to the early 2020s). Notes on the research overall: To count as having persistent Graves' disease, a patient had to have received antithyroid drug treatment for over 5 years with TSH receptor autoantibodies remaining persistently positive. Persistent Graves' disease patients were compared with newly diagnosed Graves' disease patients by peripheral blood TCR sequencing and RNA sequencing. The study took place in China and was registered as a clinical trial. A total of roughly 33 samples were covered by TCR sequencing, comprising approximately 13 persistent and roughly 20 newly diagnosed Graves' disease patients. Antithyroid drugs had been taken for 10 to 13 years on average by persistent Graves' disease patients in the clinical cohort.

Library preparation used multiplex PCR. These reads were obtained on an Illumina HiSeq 4000. CDR3 regions were amplified by Arm-PCR with iRepertoire HTBI primers to construct TCR beta libraries. PCR products were gel purified before sequencing. In the original analysis: A total of roughly 65 TRBV and under 15 TRBJ segments were identified across samples and were used for gene usage analysis of CDR3 amino acid clonotypes. COPE and FqMerger were used to merge filtered high-quality paired reads into contigs. BLAST was used to align contigs to the IMGT TRBV, TRBD and TRBJ reference genes, and CDR3 was defined following IMGT. Highly expanded clones were defined as clonotypes with a frequency above 0.1%. Shannon entropy served as the measure of repertoire diversity, while the Gini coefficient captured V-J evenness. Clonotypes shared by more than one individual were considered public. TCRdb handled the public reads itself, with Q25 trimming in fastp and clone calling in MiXCR, and kept productive beta chains. For every CDR3 protein sequence, its rows merge into one entry that carries the most common genes and DNA. TCRdb assigned the V and J calls; the authors' analysis was not used. The sample table records 700,000 or so distinct CDR3 sequences; 25% to 35% of these occur just once. About two fifths of the sample goes to the ten largest clones.

What the work shows at the level of the full study, not this receptor alone: Persistent patients shared more public clonotypes among themselves (fewer than 3,000) than newly diagnosed patients did (about 1,000). Lower TCR Shannon entropy and fewer highly expanded clones were observed in persistent Graves' disease patients than in newly diagnosed patients, which suggested clonal expansion. Persistent disease showed preferential use of TRBV28, TRBJ1-2 and TRBJ2-5, whereas newly diagnosed disease favored TRBV20-1 and TRBJ2-1. Only peripheral blood was studied, because thyroid tissue, the primary lesion, was inaccessible. The authors noted that the small sample size was a limitation that may lower accuracy. Only the TCR beta chain was sequenced and analyzed.

The sample's time point label, in plain terms: persistent/refractory GD, antithyroid drugs over 5 years with positive TRAb. For both TCR sequencing and RNA sequencing, RNA was extracted from PBMCs in TRIzol. The diagnosis of Graves' disease was made according to American Thyroid Association guidelines. Recruitment of patients was carried out at an endocrinology department in Xi'an, China. Each patient gave approximately 10 milliliters of peripheral blood, collected in an EDTA anticoagulant tube. PBMCs were isolated by Ficoll Paque Plus density gradient separation without further T cell sorting. An Agilent 2100 Bioanalyzer and agarose gel were used to check RNA quality, and a NanoDrop 2000 was used to measure RNA concentration. CDR1 MNHEY and CDR2 SVGEGT were looked up in the germline V gene. Including cysteine and phenylalanine, the CDR3 has 18 amino acids. The CDR3 DNA has 54 bases and is translated from base 1. V gives up 2 bases and J gives up 10 bases, and the segment between their germline ends measures 29 bases.

This receptor was obtained from a female donor with Graves disease. The material sequenced was peripheral blood mononuclear cells (PBMCs), taken when the disease was refractory, from a patient treated with antithyroid drugs. This sequence uses TRBV6-2 or TRBV6-3 and TRBJ1-1, and perhaps TRBD1 as D gene, on 6 matching bases. CDR3 loop: CASSYEIGLGARWVPAFF. The DNA sequence reads TGTGCCAGCAGTTACGAAATCGGACTGGGGGCGAGGTGGGTTCCAGCTTTCTTT.